The text below deals with one T cell receptor (beta chain). What it recognizes is unknown. This entry belongs to a study of spatial heterogeneity in lung cancer. Study conclusions and caveats: Ubiquitous and regional nonsynonymous mutations were each tracked by the matching count of ubiquitous or regional expanded TCRs. Tumor mutation counts were tracked by expanded intratumoral alpha and beta TCR counts.

Every molecule of TCR cDNA had its own unique molecular identifier. From the 5' RACE reads, TCRdb called clonotypes with MiXCR, one entry per CDR3 protein. This sample has 13,000 to 15,000 distinct CDR3 sequences, with approximately 4.5% found just once. Looked up from germline, CDR1 is LGHNA and CDR2 is YSLEER. The V gene lost 4 bases and the J gene lost 4 bases, with 19 bases spanning the gap. The CDR3 sequence is 16 residues long. Documented time point: sample taken at primary tumor resection. The cohort: approximately 66 early-stage, untreated non-small cell lung cancer patients. Whole RNA from tumor, nontumor lung or frozen PBMC was sequenced unsorted.

The specimen was lung tumor tissue, collected at surgery. The V call is TRBV4-3, the J call TRBJ1-1; weak D call: TRBD1 (5 bases). The origin of this receptor is a female donor with early-stage non-small cell lung cancer. CDR3 sequence (DNA): TGCGCCAGCAGCCCTAGGTTATTGAGGGGTGGCACTGAAGCTTTCTTT. Encoded protein: CASSPRLLRGGTEAFF.